One sample yielded the 24 T cell receptor beta chains listed below, sequenced in a study of blood T cell repertoires in COVID-19. Only in-frame clones appear in the TCRdb table, and some are missing; sequencing was by immunoSEQ multiplex PCR. Of about 420,000 clones listed, 80% to 90% are singletons. The sequencing input was peripheral blood. These receptors were collected from a man aged 18 to 30 with COVID-19, enrolled during active disease.

V usage is TRBV28 and J usage is TRBJ1-6, with D perhaps matching TRBD1 (5 bases). The CDR3 covers 14 residues. The ends were cut back, 6 bases at V and 14 bases at J, with 20 bases in the middle. The V gene's germline CDR1 is MDHEN and CDR2 SYDVKM. CDR3 in DNA: TGTGCCAGCAGCCCCATTGGCGGGGGATCGGCCCTCCACTTT. Its protein product is CASSPIGGGSALHF. Full variable domain (missing parts from reference TRBV28 and TRBJ1-6): DVKVTQSSRYLVKRTGEKVFLECVQDMDHENMFWYRQDPGLGLRLIYFSYDVKMKEKGDIPEGYSVSREKKERFSLILESASTNQTSMYLCASSPIGGGSALHFGNGTRLTVT.

V usage is TRBV6-5 and J usage is TRBJ2-7, with 10 bases that match TRBD2. This CDR3 is built from 16 residues. V gave up 1 base and J gave up 5 bases; unmatched junction bases: 8. The germline gives CDR1 MNHEY, CDR2 SVGAGI. In DNA form, the CDR3 reads TGTGCCAGCAGTTACTGGGCTAGCGGGAGAGCACACGAGCAGTACTTC. It specifies CASSYWASGRAHEQYF.

The chain recombines TRBV18 with TRBJ1-5, with 10 bases matching TRBD1. This CDR3 comprises 16 residues. V trimming: 0 bases; J trimming: 3 bases; junction bases outside the gene matches: 2. Germline CDR1 and CDR2: KGHSH and LQKENI. The DNA of the CDR3 is TGTGCCAGCTCACCACCCGGACAGGGGGTCAATCAGCCCCAGCATTTT. Translation gives CASSPPGQGVNQPQHF.

This clone has only one observation. This sequence joins TRBV27 and TRBJ2-1, with 11 nucleotides matching TRBD2. The CDR3 is 15 residues long. The V gene's germline CDR1 is MNHEY and CDR2 SMNVEV (reference sequence). V lost 6 bases, J lost 8 bases, and 9 bases stayed unmatched. The CDR3 loop is CASRLAGGPFYEQFF. The CDR3, as DNA: TGTGCCAGCAGGTTAGCGGGAGGGCCCTTTTATGAGCAGTTCTTC.

Remarks on this clone: The sample holds other DNA sequences that translate to the same CDR3. The chain links TRBV10-3 to TRBJ1-5, with D uncertain. The CDR3 length is 13 residues. The germline V gene has CDR1 ENHRY and CDR2 SYGVKD. The germline V and J ends were trimmed by 5 bases and 1 base, with 6 bases remaining between them. The CDR3 loop is CAISPGSNQPQHF. The CDR3 nucleotides read TGTGCCATCAGTCCGGGAAGCAATCAGCCCCAGCATTTT.

V is TRBV15 and J is TRBJ2-5; 7 bases fit TRBD2. The length of the CDR3 is 16 residues. Trimming cost V 0 bases and J 6 bases; bases outside gene matches: 10. Germline assignment: CDR1 LNHNV and CDR2 YYDKDF (reference sequence). The CDR3 sequence: CATSRDPGGKKQTQYF. DNA for the CDR3: TGTGCCACCAGCAGAGATCCCGGGGGGAAAAAACAGACCCAGTACTTC.

This clone appeared a few times. The CDR3 DNA sequence: TGTGCCAGCACCCTGAAATTGACTAGCGGGAGAAGAAGAGAGACCCAGTACTTC. This codes for CASTLKLTSGRRRETQYF. The chain employs TRBV11-2 and TRBJ2-5, with 12 positions matching TRBD2. Germline CDR1 SGHAT, CDR2 FQNNGV. The CDR3 sequence is 18 residues long. The V gene end was trimmed by 7 bases and the J gene end by 4 bases; junction bases not matched to a gene: 16. Full variable domain (rest looked up from reference TRBV11-2 and TRBJ2-5): EAGVAQSPRYKIIEKRQSVAFWCNPISGHATLYWYQQILGQGPKLLIQFQNNGVVDDSQLPKDRFSAERLKGVDSTLKIQPAKLEDSAVYLCASTLKLTSGRRRETQYFGPGTRLLVL.

J is TRBJ2-3 and V is TRBV10-3, with D perhaps matching TRBD1 (5 bases). Germline V gene sequence: CDR1 ENHRY, CDR2 SYGVKD. This CDR3 is built from 16 residues. The V end was cut by 9 bases, the J end by 1 base, with 20 bases between. The CDR3 protein is CAISGRKGLRTDTQYF. As DNA, the CDR3 is TGTGCCATTTCCGGTCGGAAGGGGTTGCGCACAGATACGCAGTATTTT.

The chain uses TRBV3-1 (or the pseudogene TRBV3-2) and TRBJ2-5; D is perhaps TRBD2 (6 bases). CDR1 LGHDT and CDR2 YNNKEL come from the germline V gene (reference sequence). V was shortened by 0 bases and J by 5 bases, with 19 bases between the two germline ends. The length of the CDR3 is 17 residues. CDR3 amino acids: CASSQEFSGVSSETQYF. The CDR3 bases are TGTGCCAGCAGCCAAGAGTTCTCGGGGGTTAGTTCGGAGACCCAGTACTTC.

The chain uses TRBV14 and TRBJ2-5; D is possibly TRBD1 (5 bases). Germline V gene sequence: CDR1 SGHDN, CDR2 FVKESK. Trimming stripped 4 bases from V and 2 bases from J, with 14 bases between. The CDR3 length is 15 residues. The CDR3 nucleotides read TGTGCCAGCAGCCTACTCTGGACAAAGCAAGAGACCCAGTACTTC. This encodes CASSLLWTKQETQYF.

This chain joins TRBV2 and TRBJ1-4, with a possible D match to TRBD1 (5 bases). The CDR3 loop spans 13 amino acids. In germline, CDR1 is SNHLY, CDR2 FYNNEI. Trimming took off 10 bases at V and 5 bases at J, with 14 bases between the two ends. CDR3 residues: CATKGQENEKLFF. CDR3 DNA: TGTGCCACGAAAGGACAAGAAAATGAAAAACTGTTTTTT.

V gene TRBV15 combines with J gene TRBJ1-4; 9 nucleotides match TRBD1. The length of the CDR3 is 17 residues. Germline lookup yields CDR1 LNHNV and CDR2 YYDKDF (reference sequence). V shed 1 base, J shed 5 bases, and the junction held 8 bases outside the gene matches. The CDR3 sequence is CATSRVFSTGGNEKLFF. CDR3 coding DNA: TGTGCCACCAGCAGAGTTTTCTCGACAGGGGGAAATGAAAAACTGTTTTTT.

The chain recombines TRBV4-1 with TRBJ1-3; D gene ambiguous. Trimming took off 2 bases at V and 1 base at J, with 12 bases between the two ends. Germline V lookup: CDR1 MGHRA, CDR2 YSYEKL. The CDR3 length is 16 residues. CDR3 in amino acids: CASSQNSVRSGNTIYF. CDR3 sequence (DNA): TGCGCCAGCAGCCAAAATTCGGTGCGGTCTGGAAACACCATATATTTT.

DNA for the CDR3: TGTGCCAGCAGAGCCGAGGTGGCAGGGGTGAACATTCAGTACTTC. Translated, it gives CASRAEVAGVNIQYF. The rearrangement uses TRBV2 and TRBJ2-4; possibly TRBD1 for D (6 bases). The V and J ends lost 6 bases and 7 bases respectively, with 19 bases between them. CDR1 and CDR2 (germline): SNHLY, FYNNEI. The length of the CDR3 is 15 residues.

The rearrangement uses TRBV19 and TRBJ1-3; D unresolved. V gave up 7 bases and J gave up 1 base, with 8 bases separating them. The CDR3 runs to 13 residues. The germline gives CDR1 LNHDA, CDR2 SQIVND (reference sequence). In DNA, the CDR3 is TGTGCCAGTAATCGTAGATCTGGAAACACCATATATTTT. The encoded protein is CASNRRSGNTIYF.

This chain links TRBV19 with TRBJ2-1, with 13 positions matching TRBD2. There are 17 residues in the CDR3. Germline CDR1 LNHDA, CDR2 SQIVND (reference sequence). The ends lost 5 bases at V and 7 bases at J; junction bases unmatched: 11. The CDR3 is CASSERTSGSLYNEQFF. CDR3 in DNA: TGTGCCAGTAGTGAGAGGACTAGCGGGAGCCTTTATAATGAGCAGTTCTTC.

The V gene is TRBV6-2 or TRBV6-3, the J gene TRBJ1-2, with a possible D match to TRBD1 (5 bases). Germline CDR1 is MNHEY and CDR2 is SVGEGT. CDR3 length equals 11 residues. Trimming left V 4 bases short and J 7 bases short, with 7 bases between. The CDR3 here is CASSWGRGYTF. CDR3 in DNA: TGTGCCAGCAGTTGGGGCCGTGGCTACACCTTC.

The rearrangement uses TRBV24-1 and TRBJ2-3; D is perhaps TRBD2 (6 bases). The V and J ends lost 6 bases and 4 bases respectively, with 19 bases between them. The CDR3 length is 16 residues. Germline CDR1 reads KGHDR; CDR2 reads SFDVKD. The CDR3 region is CATSSTGGLSPDTQYF. In DNA, the CDR3 is TGTGCCACCAGTAGTACCGGGGGTCTGAGCCCAGATACGCAGTATTTT.

V usage is TRBV6-5 and J usage is TRBJ1-1; 8 nucleotides agree with TRBD1. The trim removed 6 bases at V and 11 bases at J, leaving 17 bases unmatched. The germline gives CDR1 MNHEY, CDR2 SVGAGI. The CDR3 length is 15 residues. CDR3 protein: CASRSTQGAREAAFF. Here the CDR3 DNA reads TGTGCCAGCAGGTCGACCCAGGGGGCGCGCGAGGCGGCTTTCTTT.

The V gene is TRBV16, the J gene TRBJ2-7; 14 bases map to TRBD2. Germline CDR1 is KGHSY and CDR2 is FQNENV. The CDR3 has 15 amino acids. V was clipped by 5 bases and J by 8 bases; unmatched bases: 8. DNA for the CDR3: TGTGCCAGCAGCTTACGGACTAGCGGGAGGATCCAGCAGTACTTC. Protein product: CASSLRTSGRIQQYF.

This clone came up once. For the CDR3, the DNA is TGTGCCAGCAGTTTACGGACAGGGCGGTCCTACGAGCAGTACTTC. The encoded protein is CASSLRTGRSYEQYF. The V and J genes are TRBV27 and TRBJ2-7; TRBD1 matches at 8 bases. Germline loops: CDR1 MNHEY, CDR2 SMNVEV (reference sequence). V was pared by 2 bases and J by 1 base, with 4 bases of the junction left unmatched. The CDR3 has 15 residues.

The table lists this clone with a few counts. The chain links TRBV15 to TRBJ1-2, with D tentatively TRBD1 (5 bases). This CDR3 has 13 residues. Germline V gives CDR1 LNHNV, CDR2 YYDKDF (reference sequence). V shed 5 bases and J shed 6 bases, with 13 bases lying between them. CDR3 DNA: TGTGCCACCAGCGTACAGGCGGGGGATGGCTACACCTTC. Its translation is CATSVQAGDGYTF.

This chain joins TRBV6-5 and TRBJ1-5; TRBD1 matches at 9 bases. CDR3 size: 15 residues. The V segment lost 8 bases and the J segment 7 bases; nucleotides outside the gene matches: 12. Per the germline V gene, CDR1 is MNHEY and CDR2 is SVGAGI. In DNA form, the CDR3 reads TGTGCCAGCTTTGGCCGGGACAGGGAAGGGCAGCCCCAGCATTTT. It is translated as CASFGRDREGQPQHF.

The chain is built from TRBV2 and TRBJ2-5, with 7 bases fitting TRBD2. V lost 4 bases to trimming and J lost 5 bases; unmatched junction nucleotides: 7. Germline-derived CDR1 and CDR2 are SNHLY and FYNNEI. The CDR3 runs to 14 residues. The CDR3: CASSASTSVETQYF. DNA of the CDR3: TGTGCCAGCAGTGCGAGTACTAGCGTGGAGACCCAGTACTTC.